Presented here are 10 T cell receptor beta chains from one specimen sequenced in a study of T cell repertoires in cytomegalovirus infection. TCRdb redid the calling of the reads with MiXCR, one entry per CDR3 protein. In the table there are hundreds of thousands of distinct CDR3 sequences, about 10% of which are singletons. The material sequenced was PBMCs. The origin of the receptors is a human donor in good health (CMV status not recorded). Some clones in this sample may be carry-over from other donors' samples.

This clonotype was detected only a few times. This chain links TRBV20-1 with TRBJ2-3, with 8 bases lining up with TRBD2. From germline, CDR1 is DFQATT and CDR2 SNEGSKA (reference sequence). Trimming at V came to 3 bases and at J to 1 base, leaving 6 bases not matched to a gene. The CDR3 is 15 amino acids. DNA of the CDR3: TGCAGTGCTAGGGACAGCGGGGGCCGCACAGATACGCAGTATTTT. Translated: CSARDSGGRTDTQYF.

This clonotype was counted many times. The chain couples TRBV7-9 to TRBJ2-7, with D possibly matching TRBD2 (6 bases). V lost 5 bases, J lost 2 bases, and 16 bases lay in between. The CDR3 is made up of 15 amino acids. Germline CDR1 and CDR2: SEHNR and FQNEAQ (reference sequence). CDR3 sequence: CASSPWGEWAYEQYF. The CDR3 DNA follows: TGTGCCAGCAGCCCCTGGGGGGAGTGGGCCTACGAGCAGTACTTC.

The chain has TRBV24-1 and TRBJ2-1; 7 nucleotides line up with TRBD1. This CDR3 is built from 16 residues. Germline V CDR1 and CDR2: KGHDR, SFDVKD. The ends lost 1 base at V and 6 bases at J; junction bases unmatched: 8. CDR3 nucleotide sequence: TGTGCCACCAGTGATTTTACCCGACAGGGCTCCAATGAGCAGTTCTTC. This encodes CATSDFTRQGSNEQFF.

Remarks on this clonotype: This may stem from a read error, because a much larger clone lies one nucleotide away. The gene calls are TRBV20-1 and TRBJ1-1; D is undetermined. Trimming stripped 5 bases from V and 5 bases from J, with 18 bases between. CDR3 length: 14 residues. CDR1 is DFQATT and CDR2 is SNEGSKA in the germline V gene (reference sequence). The CDR3 region is CSADTQVMETEAFF. In nucleotides, the CDR3 is TGCAGTGCTGACACTCAGGTAATGGAGACTGAAGCTTTCTTT.

This clonotype was picked up many times. V and J are TRBV19 and TRBJ2-1; TRBD2 agrees at 8 bases. CDR1 is LNHDA and CDR2 is SQIVND in the germline V gene (reference sequence). V dropped 3 bases and J dropped 10; count of bases not matched to a gene: 14. This CDR3 has 16 amino acids. The CDR3 spells CASSIFGAGADKEQFF. The CDR3 DNA sequence: TGTGCCAGTAGTATTTTCGGAGCGGGGGCCGATAAGGAGCAGTTCTTC. Full variable domain (missing parts from reference TRBV19 and TRBJ2-1): DGGITQSPKYLFRKEGQNVTLSCEQNLNHDAMYWYRQDPGQGLRLIYYSQIVNDFQKGDIAEGYSVSREKKESFPLTVTSAQKNPTAFYLCASSIFGAGADKEQFFGPGTRLTVL.

Only one count was recorded for this clonotype. The chain has TRBV12-3 or TRBV12-4 and TRBJ2-2, with 9 nucleotides matching TRBD1. Trimming took 7 bases from V and 2 from J; bases not matched to a gene: 5. This CDR3 contains 15 residues. The CDR3: CASTWDRANTGELFF. Written as DNA, the CDR3 is TGTGCCAGCACCTGGGACAGGGCCAACACCGGGGAGCTGTTTTTT.

At least ten counts were recorded for this clonotype. The chain has TRBV2 and TRBJ1-1; maybe TRBD1 (6 bases). Trimming left V 3 bases short and J 5 bases short, with 16 bases between. The CDR3 consists of 15 residues. Germline assignment: CDR1 SNHLY and CDR2 FYNNEI. CDR3 in amino acids: CASSEEAGDITEAFF. The CDR3 DNA sequence: TGTGCCAGCAGTGAGGAGGCAGGGGACATTACTGAAGCTTTCTTT.

In its sample, this clonotype was seen a few times. V usage is TRBV29-1 and J usage is TRBJ2-1; 10 positions match TRBD2. Germline CDR1 is SQVTM and CDR2 is ANQGSEA. The ends lost 8 bases at V and 4 bases at J; junction bases unmatched: 8. This CDR3 comprises 14 residues. CDR3: CSSDGLAEYNEQFF. In DNA form, the CDR3 reads TGCAGCTCTGACGGACTAGCGGAATACAATGAGCAGTTCTTC.

At least ten counts were recorded for this clonotype. This chain joins TRBV7-9 and TRBJ2-1, with 8 bases aligning to TRBD2. Germline V CDR1 and CDR2: SEHNR, FQNEAQ (reference sequence). This CDR3 region has 18 residues. The V gene end was trimmed by 2 bases and the J gene end by 0 bases; junction bases not matched to a gene: 9. This CDR3 is CASSLHAGGLSSYNEQFF. The DNA for the CDR3 is TGTGCCAGCAGCTTACATGCGGGAGGCCTAAGCTCCTACAATGAGCAGTTCTTC.

This chain links TRBV3-1 with TRBJ2-3; TRBD2 matches 10 bases. With V trimmed by 3 bases and J by 0 bases, 12 bases remained unmatched. The CDR3 length is 19 residues. Germline lookup yields CDR1 LGHDT and CDR2 YNNKEL (reference sequence). In DNA, the CDR3 is TGTGCCAGCAGCCACCCGAGCGGGAGGGCACCCCTTAGCACAGATACGCAGTATTTT. This translates into CASSHPSGRAPLSTDTQYF.